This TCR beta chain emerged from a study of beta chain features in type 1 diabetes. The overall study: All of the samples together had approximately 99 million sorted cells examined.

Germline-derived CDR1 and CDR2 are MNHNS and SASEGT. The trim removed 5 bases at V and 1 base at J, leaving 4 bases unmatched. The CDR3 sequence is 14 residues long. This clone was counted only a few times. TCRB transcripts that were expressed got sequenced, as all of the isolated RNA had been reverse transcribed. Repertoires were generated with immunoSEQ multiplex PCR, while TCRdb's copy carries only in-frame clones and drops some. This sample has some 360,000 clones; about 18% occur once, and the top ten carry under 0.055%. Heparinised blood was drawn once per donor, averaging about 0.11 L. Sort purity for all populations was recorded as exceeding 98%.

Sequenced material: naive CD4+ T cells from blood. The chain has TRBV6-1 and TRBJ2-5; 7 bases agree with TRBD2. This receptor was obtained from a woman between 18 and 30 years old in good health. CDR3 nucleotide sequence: TGTGCCAGCAGTCTAGCGGATATCCAAGAGACCCAGTACTTC. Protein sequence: CASSLADIQETQYF.